This entry is about one T cell receptor (beta chain). In TCRdb, the 5' RACE reads were re-called with MiXCR into one record per CDR3 protein. The data contain 90,000 to 100,000 distinct CDR3 sequences, approximately 18% of them singletons. This sample is part of a study of T cells of healthy individuals. This clonotype originated in a human donor in good health.

In nucleotides, the CDR3 is TGTGCCAGCACCGAAGCTTTCAGGGTTGGGACCCAGTACTTC. It translates to CASTEAFRVGTQYF. J is TRBJ2-5 and V is TRBV6-1; D is perhaps TRBD1 (5 bases). Trimming took 7 bases from V and 7 from J, leaving 19 bases between them. Germline V gene data show CDR1 as MNHNS and CDR2 as SASEGT. The CDR3 contains 14 residues.